This record concerns one T cell receptor beta chain sequence. Its antigen target is currently unknown. There are no base qualities to consult, and no much larger clone falls within one base. The library was generated by the immunoSEQ multiplex PCR assay. A mixture of 60 forward primers for TCR Vbeta segments and 13 reverse primers for TCR Jbeta segments was used in the multiplex PCR. The CDR3 region of rearranged TCR beta genes was amplified from genomic DNA by a multiplex PCR assay. On the Illumina HiSeq System, the amplified TCR beta libraries were sequenced as 87-base-pair reads. Processing in the source paper ran as follows. Across the roughly 640 repertoires, a later analysis counted approximately 83 million unique TCR beta chains, roughly 11 million of which were shared by at least two donors. A nearest-neighbor algorithm error-corrected the raw reads and collapsed the reads into unique sequences, merging closely related sequences to remove PCR and sequencing errors. CDR3 sequences were aligned to IMGT reference sequences to assign V, D and J gene segments. For a sequence to be retained, a match of at least six nucleotides to both a V gene segment and a J gene segment was required. Rearrangements were classified as productive when the CDR3 lacked stop codons and remained in frame with V and J, and all other rearrangements were classified as non-productive. Following IMGT convention, CDR3 was defined as the stretch from the second conserved V-encoded cysteine up to the conserved J-encoded phenylalanine. The earlier analysis of about 610 of the donors excluded any sequence lacking an unambiguous match to a single V gene segment. An earlier analysis of 450 to 650 of the donors called V segments functional above 56.7% productive rearrangements and segregating when the between-donor standard deviation exceeded 5%. To diagnose cytomegalovirus status from the catalog of TCR beta chain sequences, a statistical classification framework was built. In a later analysis, TCR nucleotide sequences were compared against IMGT/GENE-DB human TR gene sequences so that V and J genes could be assigned. The TCRdist pipeline was used in a later analysis to assign CDR3 sequences and most-parsimonious VDJ recombination scenarios. In a later analysis, every TCR beta chain was defined by the combination of its CDR3 amino acid sequence and its V-gene family, and reads without a unique V-gene family were dropped. In a later analysis, 450 to 600 highly shared, low-generation-probability nucleotide sequences were removed to address suspected cross-contamination and a sequencing artifact. A later analysis calculated a clonal expansion index for each public chain from normalized within-repertoire ranks of inferred template counts. In a later analysis, generation probabilities were computed using a VDJ recombination model fitted to out-of-frame rearrangements, and the results were checked against IGoR. In a later analysis, TCR-TCR, TCR-HLA and TCR-CMV co-occurrence was scored with hypergeometric tests, and a repertoire-size bias correction was applied to TCR pairs. A later analysis estimated false discovery rates by permuting HLA or CMV assignments 20 times. In a later analysis, co-occurring TCRs were grouped using DBSCAN, with TCRdist sequence similarity added in when clustering inside HLA-allele-positive subsets. Repertoires with fewer than 30,000 or more than 120,000 public chains were left out of co-occurrence clustering, as were about five repertoires with anomalous nucleotide sharing. The table was pulled from immuneACCESS by TCRdb, which kept in-frame rearrangements only. Such tables lose some clones; where checked, under half of the loss comes from unresolved V genes, and the rest has no known cause. V, J and clone size were drawn from that table, and D and trimming were deduced from the DNA. The sample contains 100,000 to 150,000 clones, around 80% of them found a single time. The ten largest make up approximately 10% of the sample.

This sample stems from a study of cytomegalovirus exposure and HLA in healthy donors (dated by TCRdb to about 2017). The study in broad terms: An earlier analysis of more than 550 of the donors reported around 280 Gb of sequence data and around 120 million unique TCR beta sequences obtained from roughly 170 million T cells. A later genetic analysis used genome-wide SNP genotypes for 398 of the 666 donors, treating that subset as a discovery cohort. In a later analysis, previously published TCR beta repertoires from roughly 710 donors were re-analyzed and high-resolution HLA genotyping was added so that TCR occurrence patterns could be studied. In addition to the first cohort of around 670 subjects, a separate validation cohort of 120 different subjects was used. Roughly 290 gigabases of sequencing data and roughly 81 million unique TCR sequences made up an early release that covered some 640 HLA-typed donors. Rather than drawing on any new phenotypic data, the later analysis identified candidate immune exposures from TCR beta sequences and the way those sequences occurred across donors. Typing coverage varied by locus: roughly 629-640 donors for A, B, C, DRB1 and DQB1; more than 500 for DQA1; about 570 for DPA1; fewer than 480 for DPB1. Using immunosequencing, the study profiled T cell repertoires from around 670 subjects and related those repertoires to cytomegalovirus serostatus. Of the roughly 400 genotyped donors, over 65% fell in the genetic ancestry cluster associated with self-reported Caucasian donors. The study aimed to test whether signatures of past pathogen exposure could be identified by cataloging public T cell receptors. Across approximately 420 genotyped donors of the cohort, an average of roughly 200,000 unique TCR beta nucleotide sequences per donor were sequenced, and roughly 17% of those sequences were non-productive. Donor age, sex, ethnicity and CMV serostatus were compiled together with the repertoire data. The study combined high-throughput TCR immunosequencing, statistical association of individual TCRs with disease status, and machine learning to predict cytomegalovirus infection status. All discovery cohort repertoires had been generated on a single sequencing platform. Because of strong linkage in the cohort, roughly 5 DR-DQ haplotypes were treated as single units for association and clustering. Both class I and class II loci were covered by HLA typing, at four-digit resolution. In an earlier analysis of 500 to 650 of the donors, high-throughput TCR beta sequencing was used to judge whether each TCR beta V gene segment behaved as functional or pseudogenic.

The cohort consisted of approximately 690 healthy bone marrow donors. All cohort members were sampled while nominally healthy, although unrecorded immune exposures were likely present. The donor was CMV seropositive and belonged to the group of over 250 seropositive cohort members. A peripheral blood sample was collected from each donor, and TCR beta sequencing was performed on peripheral blood mononuclear cells. The Qiagen DNeasy Blood Extraction Kit was used to extract genomic DNA from the blood cell samples. What the authors observed across the whole study: The 87-base-pair reads could not distinguish some IMGT-functional V segments, including TRBV6-2 and TRBV6-3, so those segments were excluded. According to a later analysis, most CMV-associated TCR beta chains appeared to be HLA-restricted, and the HLA associations seemed to be driven largely by CMV exposure. While some public TCRs were present in many individuals, most TCR sequences turned up only very rarely across donors. Correlated functional status among segregating V segments might reflect linkage disequilibrium, but an unknown experimental factor could not be ruled out. A later analysis associated roughly 17,000 TCR beta sequences with specific HLA alleles at a false discovery rate of 0.05. Because HLA typing was unavailable for some donors at each locus, only the typed subset was used in association tests. Immune exposure information for the cohort was limited to CMV serostatus. A later genetic analysis reported fewer N-insertions in productive TCRs among donors in an Asian-associated ancestry cluster than the roughly 620-donor mean. Roughly uniform sequencing depth across donors was assumed in presence/absence analyses, although this assumption may not hold. This cohort had only TCR beta chains sequenced, and the lack of alpha or paired-chain data limited which features could be detected. In a later analysis, the rate of TCR association differed among HLA loci, with DRB1 alleles having the most associated TCRs and HLA-C alleles having the fewest. Assigning TCR associations to individual alleles was difficult when HLA alleles, especially DR and DQ, strongly co-occurred. Because counts were too low, roughly 17 rarely observed V segments, including chromosome 9 orphons, were left out of the earlier analysis of roughly 600 of the donors. A total of roughly 160 TCR beta chains were listed by the study as associated with cytomegalovirus. An earlier analysis of 587 of the donors showed that most TCR beta V segments appeared in productive rearrangements either about 87% or about 30% of the time, which broadly matched IMGT annotations. A later analysis reported that several top co-occurrence clusters appeared linked to parvovirus B19, influenza, CMV and Epstein-Barr virus. In both the original and validation cohorts, the classifier was reported to diagnose cytomegalovirus status with high specificity and sensitivity. Compared with equally common non-associated chains, HLA-associated TCR beta chains in a later analysis were more clonally expanded and had lower generation probabilities. The sequencing pipeline was judged likely to have produced a cluster of highly shared sequence variants as a technical artifact. The authors suggested that the approach could potentially be extended to other disease states and immunological phenotypes. A further reported finding was that TCR beta sequences accurately predicted the HLA-A and HLA-B alleles for most subjects in the first cohort. In vitro tests confirmed that a few of the cytomegalovirus-associated TCR beta chains recognize cytomegalovirus antigens. In a later genetic analysis, a missense DCLRE1C variant was associated with V-gene and J-gene trimming of TCR beta chains, and the association was replicated in an independent cohort.

Measured from the cysteine to the phenylalanine, the CDR3 is 13 residues long. Only CDR3 DNA is held: 39 bases, read in frame from base 1. V sheds 3 bases and J sheds 5 bases, leaving 8 bases between their ends. For CDR1 and CDR2, the germline V gene lists MNHEY and SVGAGI. The chain was built from TRBV6-5 and TRBJ1-5; the D gene remains uncertain. The clonotype originates from a man aged 25-45 years in good health and CMV-seropositive. Sequencing was performed on PBMCs. The CDR3 in this case is CASSYNYYQPQHF. The sequenced DNA is TGTGCCAGCAGTTATAATTACTATCAGCCCCAGCATTTT.